This entry describes one TCR beta chain. Its antigen remains unidentified. These data come from a study of TIL therapy for anti-PD-1-resistant metastatic lung cancer. Study as a whole: Patients then received nivolumab; progressors got lymphodepletion, TIL and IL-2. Four tumors were EGFR-mutant and two were ALK-rearranged.

Sequencing used immunoSEQ v3. Profiling relied on immunoSEQ multiplex PCR, and the TCRdb table lists in-frame clones only, not all of them. The sample shows about 19,000 clones, over 60% of them seen only once. In germline, CDR1 is SGHRS, CDR2 YFSETQ. Trimming shortened V by 4 bases and J by 7 bases, and 14 bases separated the two germline ends. CDR3 length: 13 residues. Time point defined: pre-treatment sample, taken before nivolumab and TIL therapy. Study outcomes and limitations: The cohort had more treatment-naive, never-smoker and oncogene-addicted patients than typical. Infused TIL clonotypes partially replaced the baseline blood repertoire, then decayed over months.

The receptor was isolated from a person between 30 and 79 years old with non-small cell lung cancer. Sequenced material: blood, taken at baseline. The chain uses TRBV5-1 and TRBJ1-1; a possible D gene is TRBD1 (6 bases). The CDR3 nucleotides read TGCGCCAGCAGCGGTGGTAGGGGGTTTGAAGCTTTCTTT. Amino acids: CASSGGRGFEAFF.